This is a list of T cell receptor beta chains from one sample in a study of glioma-infiltrating T cells. MiXCR, applied by TCRdb to the multiplex PCR reads, yields one record per CDR3 protein. The data show under 150,000 distinct CDR3 sequences, with under 30% seen just once and about a quarter held by the top ten. Sequencing used glioma tissue, nonneoplastic brain tissue, or PBMCs (not recorded which). The receptors were sampled from a human donor with low-grade glioma or glioblastoma, undergoing nonglioma brain surgery, or in good health (not recorded which). Both conserved end residues are part of each CDR3. D genes are given only for firm matches. A row's size may be missing; if present it is once, few, many or a size class.

j_gene	d_gene	len	v_gene	abundance	CDR3aa	CDR3nt
TRBJ1-4	-	14	TRBV24-1	-	CATSEDGTNEKLFF	TGTGCCACCAGTGAGGACGGAACTAATGAAAAACTGTTTTTT
TRBJ1-1	-	12	TRBV10-3	-	CAISDIDSEAFF	TGTGCCATCAGTGATATCGACAGCGAAGCTTTCTTT
TRBJ1-2	-	15	TRBV6-2/TRBV6-3	few	CASSYGRDKYFGYTF	TGTGCCAGCAGTTACGGCCGGGACAAATATTTTGGCTACACCTTC
TRBJ2-4	TRBD2	14	TRBV20-1	few	CSARLSGGENIQYF	TGCAGTGCTAGACTTAGCGGGGGGGAAAACATTCAGTACTTC
TRBJ1-2	-	12	TRBV28	many	CASSFERYGYTF	TGTGCCAGCAGTTTTGAACGGTATGGCTACACCTTC
TRBJ2-5	TRBD1	13	TRBV20-1	-	CSATDRGPETQYF	TGCAGTGCCACCGACAGGGGGCCGGAGACCCAGTACTTC
TRBJ1-1	TRBD1	14	TRBV20-1	-	CSARTGTSNTEAFF	TGCAGCGCTAGGACAGGGACATCGAACACTGAAGCTTTCTTT
TRBJ2-6	-	17	TRBV15	many	CATSRDRDHSGANVLTF	TGTGCCACCAGCAGAGATCGGGATCACTCTGGGGCCAACGTCCTGACTTTC
TRBJ1-1	TRBD1	16	TRBV10-2	few	CASSGGTGQGNTEAFF	TGCGCCAGCAGTGGGGGGACAGGGCAGGGGAACACTGAAGCTTTCTTT
TRBJ2-3	-	14	TRBV11-2	-	CASSSGGGPGTQYF	TGTGCCAGCAGCTCAGGAGGGGGGCCAGGTACGCAGTATTTT
TRBJ2-5	TRBD2	15	TRBV11-2	few	CASSRLSGGAETQYF	TGTGCCAGCAGCCGACTGAGCGGGGGGGCAGAGACCCAGTACTTC
TRBJ2-3	-	11	TRBV5-1	-	CASSWENTQYF	TGCGCTAGCAGCTGGGAGAATACGCAGTATTTT
TRBJ2-1	-	14	TRBV5-4	few	CASSPAAPYNEQFF	TGTGCCAGCAGCCCCGCAGCCCCTTACAATGAGCAGTTCTTC
TRBJ1-4	-	15	TRBV6-6	-	CASSYDGGRSEKLFF	TGTGCCAGCAGTTACGACGGGGGGCGAAGTGAAAAACTGTTTTTT
TRBJ2-3	-	13	TRBV7-9	few	CASSLAIGDTQYF	TGTGCCAGCAGCTTAGCGATCGGTGATACGCAGTATTTT
TRBJ2-3	TRBD2	16	TRBV7-3	-	CASSSGLAGVGDTQYF	TGTGCCAGCAGCTCAGGACTAGCGGGGGTCGGAGATACGCAGTATTTT
TRBJ1-5	TRBD1	14	TRBV6-1	many	CASSRGQGYQPQHF	TGTGCCAGCAGTCGGGGACAGGGCTATCAGCCCCAGCATTTT
TRBJ2-3	TRBD1	16	TRBV5-1	-	CASNDRGPGYTDTQYF	TGCGCCAGCAACGACAGGGGTCCGGGTTACACAGATACGCAGTATTTT
TRBJ2-1	-	14	TRBV14	few	CASSPTWSYNEQFF	TGTGCCAGCAGCCCCACGTGGAGTTACAATGAGCAGTTCTTC
TRBJ2-5	TRBD1	15	TRBV7-9	many	CASNNQEGGYETQYF	TGTGCCAGCAACAACCAGGAAGGGGGCTATGAGACCCAGTACTTC
TRBJ1-2	-	15	TRBV12-3/TRBV12-4	once	CARSATPRGGYGYTF	TGTGCCCGCAGCGCTACCCCTCGGGGCGGCTATGGCTACACCTTC
TRBJ2-6	-	14	TRBV19	few	CASRELDRANVLTF	TGTGCCAGCCGCGAATTGGATAGGGCCAACGTCCTGACTTTC
TRBJ1-2	-	13	TRBV10-3	many	CATQDPGDYGYTF	TGTGCCACCCAGGATCCTGGGGACTATGGCTACACCTTC
TRBJ1-2	TRBD1	15	TRBV19	few	CASKSTSTGTNGYTF	TGTGCCAGTAAGTCCACCTCGACAGGGACGAATGGCTACACCTTC
TRBJ2-3	TRBD2	16	TRBV7-2	few	CASSFRLAGGLDTQYF	TGTGCCAGCAGCTTCCGACTAGCGGGGGGCCTAGATACGCAGTATTTT
TRBJ2-5	TRBD1	16	TRBV24-1	-	CATSDSPGQGVNEQYF	TGTGCCACCAGTGATTCCCCGGGACAGGGCGTAAATGAGCAGTACTTC
TRBJ2-1	-	19	TRBV24-1	-	CATSDAGTNSLGSYNEQFF	TGTGCCACCAGTGATGCCGGGACGAATTCACTCGGCTCCTACAATGAGCAGTTCTTC
TRBJ1-6	TRBD1	15	TRBV20-1	-	CSASRPQGAVSPLHF	TGCAGTGCTAGCCGACCTCAGGGGGCCGTATCACCCCTCCACTTT
TRBJ2-5	TRBD2	15	TRBV5-4	few	CASSLEIAGQETQYF	TGTGCCAGCAGCTTGGAGATAGCGGGGCAAGAGACCCAGTACTTC
TRBJ2-3	-	13	TRBV6-1	-	CATGAGHTDTQYF	TGTGCCACCGGCGCGGGCCACACAGATACGCAGTATTTT
TRBJ2-3	TRBD1	15	TRBV25-1	many	CASSEYGQGTDTQYF	TGTGCCAGCAGTGAATATGGACAGGGTACAGATACGCAGTATTTT
TRBJ1-6	-	14	TRBV7-9	-	CASSHNSPNSPLHF	TGTGCCAGCAGCCATAACTCCCCGAATTCACCCCTCCACTTT
TRBJ1-2	TRBD1	11	TRBV29-1	-	CSGRQGRGYTF	TGCAGCGGCCGACAGGGACGGGGCTACACCTTC
TRBJ2-3	-	15	TRBV11-3	-	CASSPYGGHPDTQYF	TGTGCCAGCAGTCCTTATGGGGGGCATCCAGATACGCAGTATTTT
TRBJ2-5	TRBD1	14	TRBV24-1	many	CATSSGGMEETQYF	TGTGCCACCAGTTCAGGGGGCATGGAGGAGACCCAGTACTTC
TRBJ2-3	TRBD2	16	TRBV9	few	CASSVLSGPSTDTQYF	TGTGCCAGCAGCGTGCTTAGCGGGCCTAGCACAGATACGCAGTATTTT
TRBJ1-6	TRBD1	14	TRBV25-1	medium-sized	CASRGRGRAPTLHF	TGTGCCAGCAGAGGCAGGGGGAGGGCCCCCACCCTCCACTTT
TRBJ2-3	-	14	TRBV10-3	-	CAISEQGRTDTQYF	TGTGCCATCAGTGAACAGGGTAGGACAGATACGCAGTATTTT
TRBJ1-4	-	14	TRBV3-1	-	CASSETATNEKLFF	TGTGCCAGCAGCGAAACCGCAACTAATGAAAAACTGTTTTTT
TRBJ1-1	-	15	TRBV27	many	CASSLSRTGNTEAFF	TGTGCCAGCAGTTTATCTCGGACGGGCAACACTGAGGCTTTCTTT
TRBJ2-5	-	12	TRBV5-1	-	CASSLQGETQYF	TGCGCCAGCAGCTTGCAGGGAGAGACCCAGTACTTC
TRBJ2-5	TRBD1	15	TRBV6-1	-	CASSSWDRVQETQYF	TGTGCCAGCAGTTCATGGGACAGGGTGCAAGAGACCCAGTACTTC
TRBJ1-2	-	14	TRBV3-1	-	CASSQDLGGPGYAF	TGTGCCAGCAGCCAAGATCTGGGGGGTCCTGGCTACGCCTTC
TRBJ1-2	-	14	TRBV4-1	few	CASSQEGQLYGYTF	TGCGCCAGCAGCCAGGAAGGACAGCTCTATGGCTACACCTTC
TRBJ1-1	-	13	TRBV10-3	few	CAISEGMNTEAFF	TGTGCCATCAGTGAGGGGATGAACACTGAAGCTTTCTTT
TRBJ1-6	-	15	TRBV7-3	-	CASSPRGRGFSPLHF	TGTGCCAGCAGCCCCCGGGGCAGGGGATTTTCACCCCTCCACTTT
TRBJ2-1	-	16	TRBV10-1	-	CASSVMAHGSYNEQLF	TGCGCCAGCAGTGTAATGGCGCACGGTTCCTACAATGAGCAGCTCTTC
TRBJ1-6	TRBD1	16	TRBV27	many	CASRHLGQSHNSPLHF	TGTGCCAGCCGCCACCTGGGACAGTCCCATAATTCACCCCTCCACTTT
TRBJ2-5	-	14	TRBV7-2	many	CASSLAALGETQYF	TGTGCCAGCAGCTTAGCGGCTTTGGGAGAGACCCAGTACTTC
TRBJ2-5	TRBD1	14	TRBV14	-	CASSPRQGTETQYF	TGTGCCAGCAGCCCTCGACAGGGGACGGAGACCCAGTACTTC
TRBJ2-3	-	14	TRBV29-1	few	CSVEKDISTDTQYF	TGCAGCGTTGAAAAAGACATTAGCACAGATACGCAGTATTTT
TRBJ2-1	TRBD1	17	TRBV24-1	-	CATSDRDRGVSYNEQFF	TGTGCCACCAGTGACCGGGACAGGGGTGTCTCCTACAATGAGCAGTTCTTC
TRBJ1-5	-	15	TRBV4-1	-	CASSQGEHSNQPQHF	TGCGCCAGCAGCCAAGGAGAACATAGCAATCAGCCCCAGCATTTT
TRBJ2-3	TRBD2	14	TRBV7-2	-	CASRRAGVGDTQYF	TGTGCCAGCAGGAGGGCGGGGGTAGGAGATACGCAGTATTTT